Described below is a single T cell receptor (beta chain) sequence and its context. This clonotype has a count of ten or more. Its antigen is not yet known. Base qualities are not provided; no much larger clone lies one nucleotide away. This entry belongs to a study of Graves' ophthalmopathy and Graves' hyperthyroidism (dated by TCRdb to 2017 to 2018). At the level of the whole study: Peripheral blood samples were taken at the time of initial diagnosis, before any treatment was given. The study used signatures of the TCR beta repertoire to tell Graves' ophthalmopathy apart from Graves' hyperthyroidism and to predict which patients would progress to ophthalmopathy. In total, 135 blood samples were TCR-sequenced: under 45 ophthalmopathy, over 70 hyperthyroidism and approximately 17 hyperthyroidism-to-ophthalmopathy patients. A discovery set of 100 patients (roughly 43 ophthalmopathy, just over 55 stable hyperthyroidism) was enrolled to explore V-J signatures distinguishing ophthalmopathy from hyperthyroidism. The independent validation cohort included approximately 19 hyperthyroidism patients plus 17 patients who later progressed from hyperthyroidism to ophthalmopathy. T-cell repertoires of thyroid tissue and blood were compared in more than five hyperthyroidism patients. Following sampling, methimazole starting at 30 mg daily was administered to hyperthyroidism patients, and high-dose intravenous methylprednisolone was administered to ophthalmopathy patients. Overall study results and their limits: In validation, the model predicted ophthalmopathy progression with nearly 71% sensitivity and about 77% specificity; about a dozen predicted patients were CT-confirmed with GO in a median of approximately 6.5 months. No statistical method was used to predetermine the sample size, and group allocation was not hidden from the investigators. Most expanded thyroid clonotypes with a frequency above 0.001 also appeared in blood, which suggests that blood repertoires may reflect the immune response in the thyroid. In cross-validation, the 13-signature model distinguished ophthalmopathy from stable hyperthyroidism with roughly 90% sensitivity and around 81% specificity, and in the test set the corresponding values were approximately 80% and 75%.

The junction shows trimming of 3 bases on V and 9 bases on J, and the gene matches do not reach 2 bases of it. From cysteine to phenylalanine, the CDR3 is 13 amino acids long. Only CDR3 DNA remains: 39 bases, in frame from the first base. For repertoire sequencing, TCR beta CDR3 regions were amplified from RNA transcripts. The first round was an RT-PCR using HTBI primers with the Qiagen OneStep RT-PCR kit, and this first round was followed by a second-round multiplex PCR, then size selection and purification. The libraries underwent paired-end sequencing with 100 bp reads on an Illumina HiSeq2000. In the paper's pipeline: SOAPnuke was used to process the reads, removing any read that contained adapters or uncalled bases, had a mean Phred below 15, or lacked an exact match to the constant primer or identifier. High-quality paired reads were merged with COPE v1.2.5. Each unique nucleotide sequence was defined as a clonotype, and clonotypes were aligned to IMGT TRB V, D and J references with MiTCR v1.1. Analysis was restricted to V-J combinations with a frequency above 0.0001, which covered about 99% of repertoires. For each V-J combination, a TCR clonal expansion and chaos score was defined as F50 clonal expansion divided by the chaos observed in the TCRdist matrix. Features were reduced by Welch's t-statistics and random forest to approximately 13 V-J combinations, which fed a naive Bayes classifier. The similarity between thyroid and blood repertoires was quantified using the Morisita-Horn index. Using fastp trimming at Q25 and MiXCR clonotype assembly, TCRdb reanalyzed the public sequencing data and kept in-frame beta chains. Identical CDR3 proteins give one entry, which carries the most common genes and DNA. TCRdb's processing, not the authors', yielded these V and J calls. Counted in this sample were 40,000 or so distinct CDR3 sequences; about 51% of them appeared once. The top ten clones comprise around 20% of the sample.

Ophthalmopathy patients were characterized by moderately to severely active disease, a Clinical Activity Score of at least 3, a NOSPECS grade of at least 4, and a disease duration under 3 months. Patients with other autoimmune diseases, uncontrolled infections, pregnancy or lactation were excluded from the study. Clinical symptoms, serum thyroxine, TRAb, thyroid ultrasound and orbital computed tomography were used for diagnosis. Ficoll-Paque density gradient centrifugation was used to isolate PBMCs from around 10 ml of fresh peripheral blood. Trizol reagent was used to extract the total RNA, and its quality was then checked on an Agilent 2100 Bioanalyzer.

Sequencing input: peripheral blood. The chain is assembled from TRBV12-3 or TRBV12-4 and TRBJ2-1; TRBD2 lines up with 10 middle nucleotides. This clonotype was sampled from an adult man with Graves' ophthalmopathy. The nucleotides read TGTGCCAGCAGTTTGATAGCGGGAGGTGAGCAGTTCTTC. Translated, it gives CASSLIAGGEQFF.